This TCR beta chain was recovered during a study of beta chain features in type 1 diabetes. General study results and limits: Naive, central memory and regulatory TCRB repertoires appeared more similar among patients than healthy donors. Because the template was cDNA, high-expressing cells might be over-represented.

The study reverse transcribed the entire isolated RNA, so it sequenced expressed TCRB transcripts. TCRdb keeps only in-frame clones here, not all; method: immunoSEQ multiplex PCR. There are around 340,000 clones in the sample; roughly a fifth occur only once, and around 0.045% lies in the top ten. This clone appeared a few times. Its cognate antigen is unknown. The V and J ends lost 5 bases and 5 bases respectively, with 19 bases between them. The CDR3 length is 15 residues. The germline gives CDR1 SGHRS, CDR2 YFSETQ. The chain is built from TRBV5-1 and TRBJ2-5; maybe TRBD2 (5 bases). This receptor was obtained from a woman younger than 30 in good health. The material sequenced was naive CD4+ T cells from blood. The CDR3 nucleotides read TGCGCCAGCAGTAACCAGCCAGGAGGAATGGAGACCCAGTACTTC. Translating it yields CASSNQPGGMETQYF.